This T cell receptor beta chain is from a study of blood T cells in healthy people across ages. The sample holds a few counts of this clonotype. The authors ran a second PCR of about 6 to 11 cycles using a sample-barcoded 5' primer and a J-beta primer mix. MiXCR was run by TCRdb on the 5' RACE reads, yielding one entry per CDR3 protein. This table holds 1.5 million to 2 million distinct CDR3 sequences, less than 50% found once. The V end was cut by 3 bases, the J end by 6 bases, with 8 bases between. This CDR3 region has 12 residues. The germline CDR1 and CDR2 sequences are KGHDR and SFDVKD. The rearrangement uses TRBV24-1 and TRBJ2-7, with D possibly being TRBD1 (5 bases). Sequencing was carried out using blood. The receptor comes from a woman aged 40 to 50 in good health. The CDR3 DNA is TGTGCCACCAGTGATCCCCAGGGCGAGCAGTACTTC. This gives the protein CATSDPQGEQYF.